The T cell receptor (beta chain) under discussion was sequenced for a study of OX40 agonist ivuxolimab in advanced cancers. With regard to the full study: Ivuxolimab, which targeted the costimulatory receptor OX40 (CD134), was an agonistic, fully human IgG2 monoclonal antibody. Intravenous ivuxolimab was administered to patients every 2 weeks at six dose levels: 0.01, 0.1, 0.3, 1.5, 3 and 10 mg/kg. Of the approximately 50 dose-escalation patients, hepatocellular carcinoma was present in about 19, melanoma in roughly 15, renal cell carcinoma in 9 and head and neck cancer in 9. In the dose-escalation cohort, 82.7% of patients were male, and the mean age was around 60 years, with a range of roughly 23 to 85. Prior anti-PD-1, anti-PD-L1 or anti-CTLA-4 therapy was permitted, and roughly two fifths of dose-escalation patients had received checkpoint inhibitors. Partial responses were achieved by three dose-escalation patients, of whom one had hepatocellular carcinoma and two had cutaneous melanoma. Peripheral TCRbeta sequencing aimed to test whether ivuxolimab altered TCR sequence diversity and caused clonal T-cell expansion. The monotherapy dose-escalation portion (N of about 49 patients) of the phase I ivuxolimab trial is reported in the paper.

The full study reports these points: After ivuxolimab, expanded clones were on average more numerous among CD8+ T cells than among CD4+ T cells. The antigen specificity of the clonally expanded peripheral T cells was not determined. Low levels of normalized T-cell clonal expansion were also shown by some nonresponding patients. In the 0.1-3.0 mg/kg groups, partial responders were among the patients with the lowest normalized peripheral clonal expansion, particularly in CD8+ T cells. Clonal expansion of both CD4+ and CD8+ blood T cells was observed from baseline to week 6 at doses 0.1 to 3.0 mg/kg.

Patients with a history of autoimmune disease or receiving systemic immunosuppression were excluded from the trial. Peripheral blood for TCR sequencing was collected from all dose cohorts at baseline, on cycle 4 day 1, and on cycle 7 day 1. Samples were obtained from an open-label, multicenter, first-in-human phase I dose-escalation trial of ivuxolimab. The trial enrolled adults with locally advanced or metastatic head and neck squamous cell, hepatocellular, melanoma or renal cell carcinoma. Before TCR sequencing, CD4+ and CD8+ T cells were separately sorted from peripheral blood. To sequence the TCRbeta CDR3 region, genomic DNA was isolated from the sorted cells. The immunoSEQ Assay was used for sequencing of TCRbeta CDR3 regions. TCRdb limited this immuneACCESS table to in-frame rearrangements with V and J called. A share of clones is missing; checked studies link under half to unresolved V genes, and the rest is unexplained. In this sample the table shows roughly 75,000 clones, around 84% of which occur a single time. 6.5% of the sample lies in the top ten.

Points on this clone: Which antigen it targets is not known. No base quality values were provided; no much bigger clone lies one nucleotide off.

Taken from the germline V gene, the CDR1 and CDR2 loops are MNHEY and SVGAGI. The CDR3 goes from the cysteine to the phenylalanine over 16 residues. Only the CDR3 part of the read is kept: 48 bases, read in frame from the first base. V ends up 2 bases short and J 2 bases short, with an unmatched junction base count of 6. This receptor was taken from an adult with an advanced solid tumor such as melanoma, head and neck, liver or kidney cancer. The rearranged segments are TRBV6-5 and TRBJ1-3, with 7 central nucleotides matching TRBD1. Sequenced material: CD4+ or CD8+ T cells sorted from blood, taken in a trial of the OX40 agonist ivuxolimab. The bases are TGTGCCAGCAGTTACGCTCCACAGGGGACTGGAAACACCATATATTTT. Its protein reads: CASSYAPQGTGNTIYF.